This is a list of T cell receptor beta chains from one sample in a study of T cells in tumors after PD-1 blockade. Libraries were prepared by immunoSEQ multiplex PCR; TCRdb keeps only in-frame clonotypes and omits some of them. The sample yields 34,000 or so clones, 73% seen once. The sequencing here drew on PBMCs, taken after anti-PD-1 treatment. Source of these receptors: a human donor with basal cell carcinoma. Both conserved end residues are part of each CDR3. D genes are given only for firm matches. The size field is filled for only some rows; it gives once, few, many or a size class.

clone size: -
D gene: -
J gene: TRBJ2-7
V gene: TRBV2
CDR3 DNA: TGTGCCAGCAGTGGTACGAGGACCGCAGTTCCCGAGCAGTACTTC
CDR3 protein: CASSGTRTAVPEQYF

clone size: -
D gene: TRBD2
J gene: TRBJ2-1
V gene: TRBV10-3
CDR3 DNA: TGTGCCACGTTGGGACTAGCGGGAGATAGGTACAATGAGCAGTTCTTC
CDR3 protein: CATLGLAGDRYNEQFF

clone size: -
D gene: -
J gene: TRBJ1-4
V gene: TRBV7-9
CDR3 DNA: TGTGCCAGCAGCAGAGGCGTAGGAGGAGGTGAAAAACTGTTTTTT
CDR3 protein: CASSRGVGGGEKLFF

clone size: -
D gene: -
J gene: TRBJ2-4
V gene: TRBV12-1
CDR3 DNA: TGTGCCAGCAGCTTTGTGGAGCGGGGGGGCTCAAAAAAAAACATTCAGTACTTC
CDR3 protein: CASSFVERGGSKKNIQYF

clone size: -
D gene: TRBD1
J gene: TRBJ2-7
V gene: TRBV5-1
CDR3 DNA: TGCGCCAGCAGCGGGACAGGGGTCTTTGCTCAGCAGTACTTC
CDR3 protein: CASSGTGVFAQQYF

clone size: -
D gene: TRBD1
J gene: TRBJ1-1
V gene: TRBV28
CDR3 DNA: TGTGCCAGCAGTCCCCGACAGGGTATGAACACTGAAGCTTTCTTT
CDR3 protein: CASSPRQGMNTEAFF

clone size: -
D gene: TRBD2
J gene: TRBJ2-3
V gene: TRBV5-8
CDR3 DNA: TGTGCCAGCAGCTTGAGACTAGCGACAGATACGCAGTATTTT
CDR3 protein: CASSLRLATDTQYF

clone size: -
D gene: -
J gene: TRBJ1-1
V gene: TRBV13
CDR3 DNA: TGTGCCAGCAGCTCCCGGCTGGGGGGCGTGGACACTGAAGCTTTCTTT
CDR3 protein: CASSSRLGGVDTEAFF

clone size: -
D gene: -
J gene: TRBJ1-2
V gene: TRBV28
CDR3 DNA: TGTGCCAGCAGGGTCCAGACGGGCGGCTACACCTTC
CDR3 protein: CASRVQTGGYTF

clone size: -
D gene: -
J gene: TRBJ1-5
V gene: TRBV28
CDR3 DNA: TGTGCCAGCAGTTCCCTACAGGGAGATCAGCCCCAGCATTTT
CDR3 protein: CASSSLQGDQPQHF

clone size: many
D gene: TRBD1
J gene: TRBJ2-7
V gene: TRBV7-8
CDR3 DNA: TGTGCCAGCAGCTTAAGAGAAGGACAGGGCCACGAGCAGTACTTC
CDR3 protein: CASSLREGQGHEQYF

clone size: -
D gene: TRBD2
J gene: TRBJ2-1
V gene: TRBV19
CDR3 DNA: TGTGCCAGTAGTATAAGCGGGAGGCGGGGTGAGCAGTTCTTC
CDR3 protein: CASSISGRRGEQFF

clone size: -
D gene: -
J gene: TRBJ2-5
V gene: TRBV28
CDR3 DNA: TGTGCCAGCAGTTTACAGGGGAGAAGCCAGACCCAGTACTTC
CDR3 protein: CASSLQGRSQTQYF

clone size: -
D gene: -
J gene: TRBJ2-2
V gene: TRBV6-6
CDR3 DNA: TGTGCCAGCACCCCGCCAGGGCCTTTCACCGGGGAGCTGTTTTTT
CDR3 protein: CASTPPGPFTGELFF

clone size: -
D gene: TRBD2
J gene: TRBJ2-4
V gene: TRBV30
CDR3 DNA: TGTGCCTGGAGTGTGGGCGGGGGGGCCAAAAACATTCAGTACTTC
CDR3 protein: CAWSVGGGAKNIQYF

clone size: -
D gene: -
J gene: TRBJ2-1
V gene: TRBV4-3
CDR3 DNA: TGCGCCAGCAGCCGAGGGACGGGGGCCAACAATGAGCAGTTCTTC
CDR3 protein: CASSRGTGANNEQFF

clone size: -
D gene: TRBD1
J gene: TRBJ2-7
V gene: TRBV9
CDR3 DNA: TGTGCCAGCAGCACCGGGACAGGCAGCTCCTACGAGCAGTACTTC
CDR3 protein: CASSTGTGSSYEQYF

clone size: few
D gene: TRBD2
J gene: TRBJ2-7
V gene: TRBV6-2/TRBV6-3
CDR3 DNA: TGTGCCAGCAGTTCGACGACTAGCGGGATCGACTACGAGCAGTACTTC
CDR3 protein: CASSSTTSGIDYEQYF

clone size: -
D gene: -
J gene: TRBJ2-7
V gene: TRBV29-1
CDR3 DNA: TGCAGCGTTGATTTTCAGGGTAGTTACGAGCAGTACTTC
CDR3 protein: CSVDFQGSYEQYF

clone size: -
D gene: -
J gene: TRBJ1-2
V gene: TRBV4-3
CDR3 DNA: TGCGCCAGCAGCCAATCCAGGACGGTTAACTATGGCTACACCTTC
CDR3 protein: CASSQSRTVNYGYTF

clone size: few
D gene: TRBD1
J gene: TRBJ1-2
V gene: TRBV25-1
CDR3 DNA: TGTGCCAGCAGTGAACTCGGGACAGGGGTCTACACCTTC
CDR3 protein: CASSELGTGVYTF

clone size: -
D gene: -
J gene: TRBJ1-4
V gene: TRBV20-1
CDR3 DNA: TGCAGTGCTAAAGACAATGAAAAACTGTTTTTT
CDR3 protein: CSAKDNEKLFF

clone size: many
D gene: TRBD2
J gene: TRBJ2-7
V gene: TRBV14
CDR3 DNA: TGTGCCAGCAGCCGACTAGCTAAGGACGAGCAGTACTTC
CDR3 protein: CASSRLAKDEQYF

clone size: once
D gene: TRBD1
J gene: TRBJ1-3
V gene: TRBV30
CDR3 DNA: TGTGCCTGCGGGTCTGGACAGGTATCGGGAAACACCATATATTTT
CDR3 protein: CACGSGQVSGNTIYF

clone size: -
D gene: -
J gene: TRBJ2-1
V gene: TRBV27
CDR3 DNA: TGTGCCAGCAGTTTTAGGGGAGCCTACAATGAGCAGTTCTTC
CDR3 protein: CASSFRGAYNEQFF

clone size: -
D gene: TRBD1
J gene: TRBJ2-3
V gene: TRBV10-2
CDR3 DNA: TGCGCCAGCAGTGAGTTGACCGGGACAGTTACGCAGTATTTT
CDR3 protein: CASSELTGTVTQYF

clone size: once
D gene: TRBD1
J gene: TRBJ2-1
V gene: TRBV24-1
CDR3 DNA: TGTGCCACCAGCGGGACAGGGGGCCTTCAGGCGGAGTTCTTC
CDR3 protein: CATSGTGGLQAEFF

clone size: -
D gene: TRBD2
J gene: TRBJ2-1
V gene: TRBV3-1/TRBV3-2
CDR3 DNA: TGTGCCAGCAGCCTGGGACTAGCGGTATACAATGAGCAGTTCTTC
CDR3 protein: CASSLGLAVYNEQFF

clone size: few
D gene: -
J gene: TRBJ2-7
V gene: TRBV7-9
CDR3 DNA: TGTGCCAGCAGCTTAGTCAGGGCTAGGAGCGAGCAGTACTTC
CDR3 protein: CASSLVRARSEQYF

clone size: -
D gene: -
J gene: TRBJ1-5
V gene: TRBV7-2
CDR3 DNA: TGTGCCAGCAGCCCCCGCGGGGGGCCCCATCAGCCCCAGCATTTT
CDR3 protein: CASSPRGGPHQPQHF

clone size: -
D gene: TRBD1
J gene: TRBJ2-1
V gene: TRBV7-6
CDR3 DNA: TGTGCCAGCAGCTTAGAACAGGGGCCATACAATGAGCAGTTCTTC
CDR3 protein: CASSLEQGPYNEQFF

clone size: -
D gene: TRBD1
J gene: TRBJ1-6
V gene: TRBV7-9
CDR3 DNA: TGTGCCAGCATAAAAACAGGGGATAATTCACCCCTCCACTTT
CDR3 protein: CASIKTGDNSPLHF

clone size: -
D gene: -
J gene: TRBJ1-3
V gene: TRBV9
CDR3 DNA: TGTGCCAGCGCGCACTCAGACCAACTGGCTGGAAACACCATATATTTT
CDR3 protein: CASAHSDQLAGNTIYF

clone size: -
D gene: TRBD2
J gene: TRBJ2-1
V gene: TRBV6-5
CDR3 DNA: TGTGCCAGCAGTTTACAGCGGGGGTCCTACAATGAGCAGTTCTTC
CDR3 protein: CASSLQRGSYNEQFF

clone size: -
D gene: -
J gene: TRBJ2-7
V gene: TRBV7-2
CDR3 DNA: TGTGCCAGCAGCCCCCGCCCCTTCCGCGACGAGCAGTACTTC
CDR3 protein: CASSPRPFRDEQYF

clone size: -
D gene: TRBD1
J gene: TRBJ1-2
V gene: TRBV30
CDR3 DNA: TGTGCCTGGACCCAGGGACAGGGATTAGATGGCTACACCTTC
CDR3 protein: CAWTQGQGLDGYTF

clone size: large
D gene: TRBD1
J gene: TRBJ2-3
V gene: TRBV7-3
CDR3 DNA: TGTGCCAGCAGCTTCACAGGGGGCGGCACAGATACGCAGTATTTT
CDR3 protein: CASSFTGGGTDTQYF

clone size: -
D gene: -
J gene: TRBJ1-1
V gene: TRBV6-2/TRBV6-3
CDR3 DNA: TGTGCCAGCAGTTATTCGAACACTGAAGCTTTCTTT
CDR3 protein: CASSYSNTEAFF

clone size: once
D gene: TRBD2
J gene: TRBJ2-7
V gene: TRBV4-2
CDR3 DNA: TGTGCCAGCAGCCAAGAGTGGCTAGCGGGGGTTTACGAGCAGTACTTC
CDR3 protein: CASSQEWLAGVYEQYF